This note documents a single TCR beta chain sequence. TCRdb analysed the 5' RACE reads with MiXCR anew, one entry per CDR3 protein. The sample lists 690,000 or so distinct CDR3 sequences, around 8.6% occurring once. This sample is drawn from a study of identical twins. The CDR3 is made up of 14 amino acids. These sequences were also reported in another study, on yellow fever vaccine responses in identical twins.

The TCR was taken from a woman under 30 in good health. The genes are TRBV21-1 and TRBJ2-7; the DNA was not used to check the table's D call, TRBD1. TRBV21-1 is deemed a pseudogene. The material sequenced was PBMCs. CDR3 protein: CASSKTGKGYEQYF. CDR3 DNA sequence: TGTGCCAGCAGCAAAACAGGGAAGGGCTACGAGCAGTACTTC.